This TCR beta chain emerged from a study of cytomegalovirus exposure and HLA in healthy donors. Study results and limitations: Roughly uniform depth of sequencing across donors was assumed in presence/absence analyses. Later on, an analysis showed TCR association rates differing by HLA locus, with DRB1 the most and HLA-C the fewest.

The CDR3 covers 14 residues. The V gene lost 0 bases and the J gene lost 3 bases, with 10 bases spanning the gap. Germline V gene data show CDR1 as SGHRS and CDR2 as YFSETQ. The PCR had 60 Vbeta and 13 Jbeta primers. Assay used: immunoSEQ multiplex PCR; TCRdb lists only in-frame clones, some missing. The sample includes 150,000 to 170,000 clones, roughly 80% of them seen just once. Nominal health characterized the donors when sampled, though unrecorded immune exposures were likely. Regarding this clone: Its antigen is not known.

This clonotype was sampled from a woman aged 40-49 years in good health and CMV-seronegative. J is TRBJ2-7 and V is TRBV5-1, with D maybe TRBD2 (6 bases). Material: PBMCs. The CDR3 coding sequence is TGCGCCAGCAGCTTGGCTTCCGGGAGCTACGAGCAGTACTTC. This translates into CASSLASGSYEQYF.